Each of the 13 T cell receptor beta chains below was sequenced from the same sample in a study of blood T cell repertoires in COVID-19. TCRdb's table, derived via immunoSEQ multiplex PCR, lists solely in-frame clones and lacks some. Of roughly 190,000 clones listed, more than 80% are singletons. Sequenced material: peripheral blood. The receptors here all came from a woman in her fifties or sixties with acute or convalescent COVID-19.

CDR3 in amino acids: CAWSVGLGVTQYF. For the CDR3, the DNA is TGTGCCTGGAGTGTGGGCCTGGGCGTGACCCAGTACTTC. J is TRBJ2-5 and V is TRBV30, with D unclear. Looked up from germline, CDR1 is GTSNPN and CDR2 is SVGIG (reference sequence). V was cut by 0 bases and J by 7 bases, with 12 bases left in between. This CDR3 comprises 13 residues.

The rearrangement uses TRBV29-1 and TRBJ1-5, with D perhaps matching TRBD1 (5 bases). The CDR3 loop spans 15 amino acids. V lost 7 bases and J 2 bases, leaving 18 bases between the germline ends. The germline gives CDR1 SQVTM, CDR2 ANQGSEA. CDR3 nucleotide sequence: TGCAGCGCGAGGGGAACTCGACGGGGCAATCAGCCCCAGCATTTT. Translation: CSARGTRRGNQPQHF.

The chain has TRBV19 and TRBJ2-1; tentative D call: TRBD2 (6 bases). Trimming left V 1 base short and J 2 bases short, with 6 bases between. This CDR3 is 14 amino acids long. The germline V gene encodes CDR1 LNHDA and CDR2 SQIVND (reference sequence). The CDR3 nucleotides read TGTGCCAGTAGTATAGGACTAGCCTACAATGAGCAGTTCTTC. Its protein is CASSIGLAYNEQFF.

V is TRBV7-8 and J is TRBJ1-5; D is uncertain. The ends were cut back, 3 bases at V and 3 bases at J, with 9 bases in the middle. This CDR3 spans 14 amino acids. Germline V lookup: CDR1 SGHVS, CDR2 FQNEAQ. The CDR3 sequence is CASSFSGTNQPQHF. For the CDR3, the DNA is TGTGCCAGCAGCTTTTCAGGTACCAATCAGCCCCAGCATTTT.

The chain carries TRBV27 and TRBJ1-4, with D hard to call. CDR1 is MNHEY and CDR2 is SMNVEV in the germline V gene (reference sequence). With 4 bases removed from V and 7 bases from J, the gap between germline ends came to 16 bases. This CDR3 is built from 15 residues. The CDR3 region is CASSSREAGGEKLFF. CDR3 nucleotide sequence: TGTGCCAGCAGTTCCCGGGAGGCCGGAGGTGAAAAACTGTTTTTT.

CDR3 coding DNA: TGTGCCAGCAGTCTTTCAGCGGGAGGGGTCAATGAGCAGTTCTTC. The encoded protein is CASSLSAGGVNEQFF. The rearrangement uses TRBV11-3 and TRBJ2-1, with TRBD2 matching over 10 bases. Germline V CDR1 and CDR2: SGHNT, YENEEA. The CDR3 covers 15 residues. V lost 6 bases, J lost 6 bases, and 8 bases stayed unmatched.

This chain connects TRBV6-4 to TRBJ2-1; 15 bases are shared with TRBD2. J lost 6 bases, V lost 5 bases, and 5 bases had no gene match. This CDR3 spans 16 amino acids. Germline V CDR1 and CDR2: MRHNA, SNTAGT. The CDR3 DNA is TGTGCCAGCAGTAGGACTAGCGGGAGGGCCCTCAATGAGCAGTTCTTC. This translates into CASSRTSGRALNEQFF.

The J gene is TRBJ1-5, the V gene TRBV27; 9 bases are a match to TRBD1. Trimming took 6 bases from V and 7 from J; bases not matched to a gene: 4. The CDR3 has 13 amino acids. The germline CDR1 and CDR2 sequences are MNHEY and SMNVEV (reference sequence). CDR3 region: CASRRTGDQPQHF. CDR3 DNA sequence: TGTGCCAGCAGAAGGACAGGGGACCAGCCCCAGCATTTT.

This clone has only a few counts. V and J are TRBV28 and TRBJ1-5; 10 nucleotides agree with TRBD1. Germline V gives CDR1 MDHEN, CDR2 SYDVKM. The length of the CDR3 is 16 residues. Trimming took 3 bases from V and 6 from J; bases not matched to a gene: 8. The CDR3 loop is CASSFPGQGWVQPQHF. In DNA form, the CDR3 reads TGTGCCAGCAGTTTCCCGGGACAGGGGTGGGTTCAGCCCCAGCATTTT.

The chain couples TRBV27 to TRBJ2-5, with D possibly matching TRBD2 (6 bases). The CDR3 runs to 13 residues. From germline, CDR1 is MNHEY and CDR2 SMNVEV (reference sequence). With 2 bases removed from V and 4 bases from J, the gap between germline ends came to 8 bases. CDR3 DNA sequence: TGTGCCAGCAGTTTACACGGGGGAGAGACCCAGTACTTC. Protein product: CASSLHGGETQYF.

The CDR3 sequence: CSVDGLLTGGSYNEQFF. The CDR3 DNA follows: TGCAGCGTTGATGGACTCCTGACGGGGGGATCCTACAATGAGCAGTTCTTC. The genes are TRBV29-1 and TRBJ2-1; TRBD2 aligns across 7 bases. The length of the CDR3 is 17 residues. Germline V gene sequence: CDR1 SQVTM, CDR2 ANQGSEA. V was clipped by 3 bases and J by 1 base; unmatched bases: 12.

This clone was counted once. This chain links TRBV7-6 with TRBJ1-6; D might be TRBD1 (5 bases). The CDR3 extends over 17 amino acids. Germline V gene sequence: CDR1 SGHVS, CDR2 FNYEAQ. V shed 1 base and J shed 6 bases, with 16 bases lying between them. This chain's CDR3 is CASSLGSGRGGNSPLHF. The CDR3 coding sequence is TGTGCCAGCAGCTTAGGATCCGGGCGCGGGGGTAATTCACCCCTCCACTTT.

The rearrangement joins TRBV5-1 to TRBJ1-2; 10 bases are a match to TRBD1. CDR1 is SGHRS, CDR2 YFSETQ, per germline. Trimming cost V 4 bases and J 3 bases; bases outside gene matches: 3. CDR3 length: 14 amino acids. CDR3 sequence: CASSRTGGDYGYTF. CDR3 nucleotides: TGCGCCAGCAGCCGGACAGGGGGTGACTATGGCTACACCTTC.